Shown below are 30 T cell receptor beta chains from a single sample sequenced in a study of blood T cell repertoires in COVID-19. TCRdb's table, derived via immunoSEQ multiplex PCR, lists solely in-frame clones and lacks some. The sample yields a few hundred thousand clones, about 91% seen once. Sequenced sample: peripheral blood. These receptors came from a person aged 18-30 years with COVID-19, enrolled during active disease.

This rearrangement joins TRBV6-5 to TRBJ2-6; TRBD2 is a possible D gene (6 bases). The germline gives CDR1 MNHEY, CDR2 SVGAGI. This CDR3 is built from 15 residues. V was cut by 4 bases and J by 4 bases, with 11 bases left in between. The CDR3 region is CASSSGGAGANVLTF. CDR3 sequence (DNA): TGTGCCAGCAGTTCTGGAGGGGCGGGGGCCAACGTCCTGACTTTC.

This clone was detected once. V is TRBV19 and J is TRBJ1-1; unclear D gene. This CDR3 is built from 15 residues. Between the trimmed V and J ends, which lost 3 bases and 0 bases, there was a span of 11 bases. CDR1 and CDR2 (germline): LNHDA, SQIVND (reference sequence). CDR3 residues: CASSISRVMNTEAFF. DNA of the CDR3: TGTGCCAGTAGTATCTCCCGGGTGATGAACACTGAAGCTTTCTTT.

V usage is TRBV9 and J usage is TRBJ2-1; 8 bases are shared with TRBD2. This CDR3 contains 17 residues. Trimming cost V 4 bases and J 5 bases; bases outside gene matches: 14. CDR1 and CDR2 (germline): SGDLS, YYNGEE. CDR3 nucleotides: TGTGCCAGCAGCCCCCCCGTCCAGCGGGAGTGGGACAATGAGCAGTTCTTC. This sequence encodes CASSPPVQREWDNEQFF.

This chain joins TRBV11-2 and TRBJ1-6, with a weak D call TRBD1 (6 bases). The CDR3 spans 14 residues. V lost 4 bases and J lost 13, with 17 bases in between. Germline-derived CDR1 and CDR2 are SGHAT and FQNNGV. The CDR3 DNA reads TGTGCCAGCAGCTATCAGGGGATGGGTGTCCCCCTCCACTTT. Translation gives CASSYQGMGVPLHF. Full variable domain (rest looked up from reference TRBV11-2 and TRBJ1-6): EAGVAQSPRYKIIEKRQSVAFWCNPISGHATLYWYQQILGQGPKLLIQFQNNGVVDDSQLPKDRFSAERLKGVDSTLKIQPAKLEDSAVYLCASSYQGMGVPLHFGNGTRLTVT.

The chain recombines TRBV4-1 with TRBJ1-4; 7 bases agree with TRBD1. Per the germline V gene, CDR1 is MGHRA and CDR2 is YSYEKL. The CDR3 consists of 16 residues. The J segment lost 9 bases and the V segment lost 1 base, leaving 11 bases of the junction unmatched. CDR3 region: CASSQVYDRERKKLFF. The DNA of the CDR3 is TGCGCCAGCAGCCAAGTCTATGACAGGGAGAGGAAAAAACTGTTTTTT.

J is TRBJ2-3 and V is TRBV19; tentative D call: TRBD2 (6 bases). Germline V gene lookup returns CDR1 LNHDA and CDR2 SQIVND (reference sequence). V dropped 5 bases and J dropped 5 bases, with 20 bases sitting between them. CDR3 length: 16 amino acids. The CDR3 region is CASSLMGQTGGDTQYF. The CDR3 nucleotides read TGTGCCAGTAGTTTGATGGGCCAAACCGGGGGAGATACGCAGTATTTT.

The chain has TRBV6-2 or TRBV6-3 and TRBJ2-2, with TRBD2 matching over 15 bases. Germline-derived CDR1 and CDR2 are MNHEY and SVGEGT. V shed 2 bases and J 6 bases; nucleotides not matched to a gene: 4. The CDR3 totals 17 residues. The DNA of the CDR3 is TGTGCCAGCAGTTACCGAGGACTAGCGGGAGGGCCCGGGGAGCTGTTTTTT. Protein product: CASSYRGLAGGPGELFF.

The chain carries TRBV9 and TRBJ2-3; TRBD2 agrees at 7 bases. From germline, CDR1 is SGDLS and CDR2 YYNGEE. V lost 3 bases, J lost 0 bases, and 4 bases stayed unmatched. CDR3 length equals 15 residues. For the CDR3, the DNA is TGTGCCAGCAGCGCAAGCGGGATTAGCACAGATACGCAGTATTTT. This sequence encodes CASSASGISTDTQYF.

V is TRBV19 and J is TRBJ1-2; 7 nucleotides agree with TRBD1. This CDR3 has 15 residues. Trimming at V came to 3 bases and at J to 0 bases, leaving 4 bases not matched to a gene. The germline gives CDR1 LNHDA, CDR2 SQIVND (reference sequence). The CDR3 region has the DNA TGTGCCAGTAGTATCAGGGGGGAAGCTAACTATGGCTACACCTTC. It codes for CASSIRGEANYGYTF.

With respect to this clone: Other DNA variants within this sample encode the same CDR3. The J gene is TRBJ2-3, the V gene TRBV29-1, with D perhaps matching TRBD2 (6 bases). Germline CDR1 SQVTM, CDR2 ANQGSEA. The CDR3 contains 13 residues. The V gene lost 3 bases and the J gene lost 0 bases, with 7 bases spanning the gap. CDR3 in amino acids: CSVDRGSTDTQYF. Written as DNA, the CDR3 is TGCAGCGTTGATCGGGGGAGCACAGATACGCAGTATTTT.

The chain employs TRBV12-3 or TRBV12-4 and TRBJ2-3, with D possibly TRBD1 on 5 matching bases. The V end lost 10 bases, the J end lost 2 bases, and 13 bases lay between the germline ends. CDR3 length equals 13 residues. DNA of the CDR3: TGTGCCATAGGGGCCGGGTCCACAGATACGCAGTATTTT. Protein: CAIGAGSTDTQYF.

The V gene is TRBV2, the J gene TRBJ2-7, with D unresolved. This CDR3 has 15 residues. The V gene lost 0 bases and the J gene lost 3 bases, with 12 bases spanning the gap. Germline V gives CDR1 SNHLY, CDR2 FYNNEI. This chain's CDR3 is CASSEAGTARYEQYF. The CDR3 bases are TGTGCCAGCAGTGAAGCAGGCACAGCCCGCTACGAGCAGTACTTC.

This clone has only one observation. The rearrangement joins TRBV24-1 to TRBJ2-2; D uncertain. V was clipped by 1 base and J by 2 bases, with 4 bases between them. CDR3 length equals 14 residues. Germline V gene sequence: CDR1 KGHDR, CDR2 SFDVKD. CDR3 sequence reads: CATSDFSNTGELFF. CDR3 coding DNA: TGTGCCACCAGTGATTTTTCAAACACCGGGGAGCTGTTTTTT.

This sequence joins TRBV15 and TRBJ2-7; possible D gene TRBD1, 6 bases. V was trimmed by 0 bases and J by 4 bases, leaving 19 bases between them. This CDR3 spans 17 amino acids. The germline V gene encodes CDR1 LNHNV and CDR2 YYDKDF (reference sequence). The CDR3 loop is CATSREPLGAGTYEQYF. The CDR3 bases are TGTGCCACCAGCAGAGAACCCCTGGGGGCAGGGACATACGAGCAGTACTTC.

The chain combines TRBV5-1 with TRBJ1-1; 7 nucleotides match TRBD1. The CDR3 consists of 15 residues. V gave up 0 bases and J gave up 1 base; unmatched junction bases: 3. The germline gives CDR1 SGHRS, CDR2 YFSETQ. The CDR3 here is CASSLEGTANTEAFF. The CDR3 DNA sequence: TGCGCCAGCAGCTTGGAGGGGACAGCGAACACTGAAGCTTTCTTT.

The chain joins TRBV19 to TRBJ2-2; TRBD1 might be the D (6 bases). The V gene lost 5 bases and the J gene lost 0 bases, with 10 bases spanning the gap. The CDR3 spans 15 residues. Germline V gives CDR1 LNHDA, CDR2 SQIVND (reference sequence). The CDR3 reads CASSPGTTNTGELFF. CDR3 DNA: TGTGCCAGTAGTCCCGGGACAACGAACACCGGGGAGCTGTTTTTT. Full variable domain (remainder filled in from reference TRBV19 and TRBJ2-2): DGGITQSPKYLFRKEGQNVTLSCEQNLNHDAMYWYRQDPGQGLRLIYYSQIVNDFQKGDIAEGYSVSREKKESFPLTVTSAQKNPTAFYLCASSPGTTNTGELFFGEGSRLTVL.

This chain uses TRBV27 with TRBJ1-5; D is undetermined. V lost 7 bases and J 0 bases, leaving 13 bases between the germline ends. The CDR3 runs to 15 residues. CDR1 is MNHEY and CDR2 is SMNVEV in the germline V gene (reference sequence). CDR3 nucleotides: TGTGCCAGCAAGCAGGCCGACGATAGCAATCAGCCCCAGCATTTT. Its translation: CASKQADDSNQPQHF.

This clone appeared once. The chain uses TRBV19 and TRBJ1-5; 8 bases are shared with TRBD1. This CDR3 has 16 residues. Looked up from germline, CDR1 is LNHDA and CDR2 is SQIVND (reference sequence). V shed 4 bases, J shed 1 base, and the junction held 6 bases outside the gene matches. CDR3 in DNA: TGTGCCAGTAGTACGCAGGGGGCTCTAAGCAATCAGCCCCAGCATTTT. Residues: CASSTQGALSNQPQHF.

This sequence joins TRBV25-1 and TRBJ2-3, with TRBD2 matching 9 bases. From germline, CDR1 is MGHDK and CDR2 SYGVNS. The ends lost 6 bases at V and 6 bases at J; junction bases unmatched: 13. This CDR3 is 16 amino acids long. CDR3 in DNA: TGTGCCAGCAGCGAAGGGGGTAGCGGGGGATCGGATACGCAGTATTTT. Amino acids: CASSEGGSGGSDTQYF.

This clone appeared once. The gene calls are TRBV29-1 and TRBJ2-2; D unresolved. Germline-derived CDR1 and CDR2 are SQVTM and ANQGSEA. The CDR3 contains 13 residues. V dropped 4 bases and J dropped 6 bases, with 12 bases sitting between them. The CDR3 nucleotides read TGCAGCGTTGTACGTCAGGTCCCCGGGGAGCTGTTTTTT. Protein sequence: CSVVRQVPGELFF.

The chain combines TRBV5-5 with TRBJ2-4; D possibly corresponds to TRBD1 (6 bases). The CDR3 runs 16 residues. Germline V gene sequence: CDR1 SGHKS, CDR2 YYEKEE (reference sequence). V lost 4 bases and J 0 bases, leaving 14 bases between the germline ends. The CDR3 here is CASSPRTDLAKNIQYF. For the CDR3, the DNA is TGTGCCAGCAGCCCGAGGACAGATCTAGCCAAAAACATTCAGTACTTC.

The genes are TRBV4-1 and TRBJ1-1; TRBD1 aligns across 7 bases. Looked up from germline, CDR1 is MGHRA and CDR2 is YSYEKL. This CDR3 has 15 amino acids. J was trimmed by 0 bases and V by 9 bases; bases with no gene match: 10. In DNA form, the CDR3 reads TGCGCCAGTACCGCGGGACAGACCATGAACACTGAAGCTTTCTTT. It codes for CASTAGQTMNTEAFF.

This sequence joins TRBV25-1 and TRBJ2-1; 13 bases match TRBD2. Germline assignment: CDR1 MGHDK and CDR2 SYGVNS. V lost 5 bases to trimming and J lost 9 bases; unmatched junction nucleotides: 13. The CDR3 is 17 residues long. CDR3 amino acids: CASSSPLGTSGKGEQFF. CDR3 DNA: TGTGCCAGCAGTTCCCCCCTCGGGACTAGCGGGAAGGGTGAGCAGTTCTTC.

A single count supports this clone. The chain couples TRBV5-1 to TRBJ2-7; TRBD1 is a possible D gene (7 bases). The CDR3 is made up of 15 amino acids. CDR1 and CDR2 from the germline V gene are SGHRS and YFSETQ. Trimming shortened V by 3 bases and J by 3 bases, and 16 bases separated the two germline ends. Here the CDR3 reads CASSSGWQGGYEQYF. The CDR3 coding sequence is TGCGCCAGCAGCTCGGGCTGGCAGGGGGGCTACGAGCAGTACTTC.

This clone appeared a few times. The gene calls are TRBV15 and TRBJ2-7; 13 nucleotides align to TRBD2. Germline trimming cut 4 bases from V and 4 bases from J; bases unmatched to any gene: 7. Germline V CDR1 and CDR2: LNHNV, YYDKDF (reference sequence). This CDR3 region has 16 residues. The CDR3 here is CATSKTKTSGRYEQYF. CDR3 in DNA: TGTGCCACCAGCAAAACCAAGACTAGCGGGAGGTACGAGCAGTACTTC.

This sequence joins TRBV12-5 and TRBJ2-2, with TRBD2 matching 10 bases. The CDR3 is made up of 16 amino acids. J lost 9 bases, V lost 4 bases, and 11 bases had no gene match. Germline V gene lookup returns CDR1 LGHNT and CDR2 FRNRAP. CDR3: CASGSPSGRAPRELFF. CDR3 DNA: TGTGCTAGTGGTTCTCCCAGCGGGAGGGCCCCCCGGGAGCTGTTTTTT.

V and J are TRBV19 and TRBJ2-5; the match to TRBD2 covers 8 bases. Germline V lookup: CDR1 LNHDA, CDR2 SQIVND (reference sequence). This CDR3 is built from 14 residues. V gave up 4 bases and J gave up 4 bases; unmatched junction bases: 5. CDR3 loop: CASSTLGGVETQYF. Written as DNA, the CDR3 is TGTGCCAGTAGTACCCTCGGGGGGGTAGAGACCCAGTACTTC. The entire variable domain, with the rest obtained from reference TRBV19 and TRBJ2-5, is as follows: DGGITQSPKYLFRKEGQNVTLSCEQNLNHDAMYWYRQDPGQGLRLIYYSQIVNDFQKGDIAEGYSVSREKKESFPLTVTSAQKNPTAFYLCASSTLGGVETQYFGPGTRLLVL.

The chain employs TRBV25-1 and TRBJ1-2, with a tentative D call TRBD1 (5 bases). Between the trimmed V and J ends, which lost 5 bases and 0 bases, there was a span of 7 bases. From germline, CDR1 is MGHDK and CDR2 SYGVNS. The CDR3 is 13 amino acids. DNA for the CDR3: TGTGCCAGCAGTCTGGGGCCTAACTATGGCTACACCTTC. Its translation: CASSLGPNYGYTF.

In its sample, this clone was seen once. This chain links TRBV4-3 with TRBJ2-1; 14 positions agree with TRBD2. The CDR3 consists of 17 residues. Germline V lookup: CDR1 LGHNA, CDR2 YSLEER. V trimming: 0 bases; J trimming: 3 bases; junction bases outside the gene matches: 1. CDR3 coding DNA: TGCGCCAGCAGCCAAGACGGGACTAGCGGGGGCTACAATGAGCAGTTCTTC. It translates to CASSQDGTSGGYNEQFF.

This chain links TRBV13 with TRBJ2-5; tentatively, D is TRBD1 (6 bases). Trimming removed 3 bases at V and 4 bases at J, with 18 bases between. This CDR3 has 16 amino acids. Germline CDR1 is PRHDT and CDR2 is FYEKMQ (reference sequence). CDR3 coding DNA: TGTGCCAGCAGCTTCCAGAGGGGGAATATGAGAGAGACCCAGTACTTC. Translation: CASSFQRGNMRETQYF.